Sequencing of this TCR beta chain was carried out in a study of CD8 T cells in Susac syndrome (dated by TCRdb to the late 2010s). Study-wide context: The study used repertoire sequencing to test whether antigen drove CD8+ T cell activation and differentiation in Susac syndrome. The clonality of the CD8+ T cell repertoire was compared across 12 healthy donors, roughly 14 Susac syndrome patients and under 18 multiple sclerosis patients.

High-throughput TCR beta sequencing profiled peripheral blood CD8+ and CD4+ T cells from healthy donors, Susac syndrome patients and multiple sclerosis patients. The multiple sclerosis controls were treatment-naive patients who had stable or active relapsing-remitting disease and met the revised McDonald criteria. Bulk CD8+ and CD4+ T cells were purified by magnetic negative isolation, whereas CD8+ TEMRA cells were enriched by FACS. Blood was collected in EDTA tubes and processed within 24 hours, with PBMCs isolated through density gradient centrifugation. PBMCs intended for TCR sequencing were cryopreserved in liquid nitrogen and were subsequently thawed in a 37 degrees C water bath. The sorted or isolated CD4+, CD8+ and CD8+ TEMRA cells reached a purity of at least 90%. Spanning cysteine to phenylalanine, the CDR3 consists of 15 amino acids. Just CDR3 DNA is preserved here, 45 bases in frame from base 1. V is shortened by 5 bases, J by 5 bases, and the region joining them spans 18 bases. The germline V gene provides CDR1 MGHDK and CDR2 SYGVNS.

Broad study findings and their caveats: The study acknowledged that relatively few individuals were included in the TCR sequencing and HLA analysis.

RNA was extracted with the RNeasy kit and 0.5 to 1 ug was reverse transcribed using random hexamers. TCR beta CDR3 regions were amplified with the immunoSEQ multiplex PCR assay covering 54 Vbeta and 13 Jbeta segments. PCR amplification bias was corrected by using a synthetic template baseline for primer optimization and computational correction. The study's own analysis went as follows. Reads were annotated to V, D and J genes according to IMGT and were analyzed with immunoSEQ Analyzer, with only productive sequences retained. Clonality was calculated as one minus the Shannon entropy normalized by log2 of the number of productive unique sequences. Public and private clones were assessed among the 100 most prevalent clones of each patient and control. Susac-specific clones were defined as absent from healthy and MS cohorts, approximately 1,000 published viral clones and other ImmuneACCESS disease sequences. TCRdb reworked the public reads: Q25 trimming with fastp, MiXCR clone assembly, productive beta chains retained. Rows with one shared CDR3 protein collapse into an entry with the most common genes and DNA. The V and J calls here are based on TCRdb, not the publication. For this sample there are about 180,000 distinct CDR3 sequences; roughly 96% appear just once. The top ten clones comprise roughly 0.16% of the sample.

A note on this clonotype: It has no known antigen specificity. Per-nucleotide qualities are absent, and no much larger clonotype sits a single base away.

The chain is made from TRBV25-1 and TRBJ2-5; the D call could be TRBD1 or TRBD2, with each sharing 5 bases. The TCR comes from a human donor with multiple sclerosis. Sample: CD8+ T cells from PBMCs. The nucleotide sequence reads TGTGCCAGCAGTCGGTCGCGTGGGGGATCGGAGACCCAGTACTTC. It is translated as CASSRSRGGSETQYF.